This note documents a single TCR beta chain sequence. The sample originates from a study of blood T cell repertoires in COVID-19. Across the whole study: The origin of the acute and convalescent COVID-19 samples was the United States, Italy and Spain. The cDNA or gDNA used as material had been derived from T cells, B-cell-depleted T cells, or PBMCs.

CDR1 and CDR2 from the germline V gene are KGHSH and LQKENI. This CDR3 is 13 amino acids long. The V end was cut by 8 bases, the J end by 2 bases, with 10 bases between. Original handling: Scientists estimated how many nucleated cells there were by amplifying reference gene primers. Assay: immunoSEQ multiplex PCR; the TCRdb copy retains only in-frame clones and omits some. Clone size and V and J calls were adopted from that table, with D and trimming inferred from the DNA. The top ten clones hold roughly 1.2% of a sample with 250,000 to 350,000 clones, approximately 82% of them seen once. V gene TRBV18 combines with J gene TRBJ1-5; D is unresolved. Sequenced: peripheral blood. The TCR sequence derives from a woman aged 45-65 years with acute or convalescent COVID-19. CDR3 nucleotide sequence: TGTGCCAGCGCCGCCGAGGGCAATCAGCCCCAGCATTTT. Protein product: CASAAEGNQPQHF. The whole variable domain, remainder taken from reference TRBV18 and TRBJ1-5, is NAGVMQNPRHLVRRRGQEARLRCSPMKGHSHVYWYRQLPEEGLKFMVYLQKENIIDESGMPKERFSAEFPKEGPSILRIQQVVRGDSAAYFCASAAEGNQPQHFGDGTRLSIL.